This T cell receptor (beta chain) comes out of a study of T cell changes during pregnancy in multiple sclerosis. TCRdb's table, derived via immunoSEQ multiplex PCR, lists solely in-frame clones and lacks some. The repertoire holds 34,000 or so clones, around nine tenths seen once, with roughly an eighth in the top ten. CDR1 is MGHRA and CDR2 is YSYEKL in the germline V gene. The CDR3 has 15 residues. Deletions cut 1 base from V and 5 bases from J, with 14 bases between. Sequencing was performed on CD8+ T cells from peripheral blood mononuclear cells, taken in the first trimester of pregnancy. The source is a female donor with multiple sclerosis, enrolled in a pregnancy study. V usage is TRBV4-1 and J usage is TRBJ1-2; D gene unclear. The CDR3 DNA reads TGCGCCAGCAGCCAAGCCCCGATGGCAAATTATGGCTACACCTTC. It encodes CASSQAPMANYGYTF.